This TCR beta chain appears in the sequencing data of a study of OX40 agonist ivuxolimab in advanced cancers. Study-wide background: Those treated in dose escalation had hepatocellular carcinoma, melanoma, renal cell cancer or head and neck cancer. A history of anti-PD-1, anti-PD-L1 or anti-CTLA-4 therapy was acceptable, and 40% had some. Notes on the study in general: Low normalized T-cell clonal expansion was additionally recorded for some nonresponders. Compared with CD4+, CD8+ T cells on average had more expanded clones.

The CDR3 spans 15 residues. The germline gives CDR1 SGDLS, CDR2 YYNGEE. J was trimmed by 4 bases and V by 0 bases; bases with no gene match: 2. Concerning this clone: Its antigen is as yet unknown.

Generated by immunoSEQ multiplex PCR, the TCRdb table keeps only in-frame clones and is missing some. The sample holds around 39,000 clones, around 82% seen once. The chain couples TRBV9 to TRBJ1-1; 11 bases are shared with TRBD1. This TCR derives from an adult with an advanced solid tumor such as melanoma, head and neck, liver or kidney cancer. The starting material was CD4+ or CD8+ T cells sorted from blood, obtained in a trial of the OX40 agonist ivuxolimab. The CDR3 DNA follows: TGTGCCAGCAGCGTAGCCGGGACAGGGGGCACTGAAGCTTTCTTT. It yields the protein CASSVAGTGGTEAFF.